The clone carrying this T cell receptor beta chain was seen a handful of times. No antigen is known for it. The V and J ends lost 1 base and 0 bases respectively, with 11 bases between them. The CDR3 has 17 residues. Germline loops: CDR1 SGHKS, CDR2 YYEKEE (reference sequence). This sample is drawn from a study of shared clonotypes between healthy human individuals. Study-wide findings and caveats: Despite large depth, rarefaction showed incomplete sorted-subset sequencing. Some naive CD4 clonotypes, 4% to 6%, turned up in common across a few donors.

Naive CD8 cells were CD45RO-negative, positively selected for CCR7, excluding terminally differentiated effector memory CD45RA+ cells. Sequenced by immunoSEQ multiplex PCR; TCRdb stores in-frame clones only, minus some. The repertoire holds nearly 2 million clones, with about 94% as singletons. The sequence was collected from a man between 18 and 29 years old in good health. The sample comprised naive CD8+ T cells sorted from blood. The V call is TRBV5-5, the J call TRBJ1-6, with D possibly being TRBD1 (5 bases). The CDR3 bases are TGTGCCAGCAGCTTGTACGAAGACAGCTCCTATAATTCACCCCTCCACTTT. Residues: CASSLYEDSSYNSPLHF.